This section outlines one T cell receptor beta chain sequence together with its context. V dropped 4 bases and J dropped 0; count of bases not matched to a gene: 9. The V gene's germline CDR1 is SGHAT and CDR2 FQDESV (reference sequence). The CDR3 loop spans 16 amino acids. The entry originates in a study of blood T cell repertoires in COVID-19. Study context: Both acute and convalescent COVID-19 samples were obtained from the United States, Italy and Spain. T cells, B-cell-depleted T cells, or PBMCs provided the cDNA or gDNA that served as material.

Authors' methods: By means of reference gene primer amplification, nucleated cell counts were estimated. Measured with immunoSEQ multiplex PCR; TCRdb has only the in-frame clones, and not every one. The V and J calls and clone size are taken from that table; D and trimming were inferred from the DNA. The sample lists 200,000 to 250,000 clones, around 92% seen once, with roughly 1.2% in the top ten. The sample taken for sequencing was peripheral blood. The chain has TRBV11-1 and TRBJ2-7; TRBD2 agrees at 7 bases. The TCR originated in a man aged 30 to 45 with acute or convalescent COVID-19. As DNA, the CDR3 is TGTGCCAGCAGCTGGGGGAAAACTAGCGACTCCTACGAGCAGTACTTC. This gives the protein CASSWGKTSDSYEQYF. Full variable domain (missing parts from reference TRBV11-1 and TRBJ2-7): EAEVAQSPRYKITEKSQAVAFWCDPISGHATLYWYRQILGQGPELLVQFQDESVVDDSQLPKDRFSAERLKGVDSTLKIQPAELGDSAMYLCASSWGKTSDSYEQYFGPGTRLTVT.